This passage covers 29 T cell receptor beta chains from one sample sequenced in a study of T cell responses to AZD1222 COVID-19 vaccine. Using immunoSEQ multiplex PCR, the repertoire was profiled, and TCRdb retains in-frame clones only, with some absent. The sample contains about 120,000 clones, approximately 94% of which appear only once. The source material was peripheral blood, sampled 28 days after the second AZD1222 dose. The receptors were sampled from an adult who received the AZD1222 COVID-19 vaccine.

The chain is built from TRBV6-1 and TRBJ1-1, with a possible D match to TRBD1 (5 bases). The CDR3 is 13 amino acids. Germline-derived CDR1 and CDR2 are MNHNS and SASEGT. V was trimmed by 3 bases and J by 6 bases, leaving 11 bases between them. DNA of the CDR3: TGTGCCAGCAGTGATGTGGGACCGTCTGAAGCTTTCTTT. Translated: CASSDVGPSEAFF.

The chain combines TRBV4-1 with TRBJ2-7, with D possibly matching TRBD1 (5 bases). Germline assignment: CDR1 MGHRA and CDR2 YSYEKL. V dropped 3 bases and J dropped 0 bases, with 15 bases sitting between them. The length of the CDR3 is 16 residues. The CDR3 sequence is CASSHGLDRYSYEQYF. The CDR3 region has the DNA TGCGCCAGCAGCCACGGCCTAGACAGATACTCCTACGAGCAGTACTTC.

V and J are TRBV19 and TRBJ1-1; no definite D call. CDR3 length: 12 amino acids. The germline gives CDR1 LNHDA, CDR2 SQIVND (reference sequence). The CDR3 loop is CQVRGRNTEAFF. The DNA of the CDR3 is TGTCAAGTGCGGGGAAGGAACACTGAAGCTTTCTTT.

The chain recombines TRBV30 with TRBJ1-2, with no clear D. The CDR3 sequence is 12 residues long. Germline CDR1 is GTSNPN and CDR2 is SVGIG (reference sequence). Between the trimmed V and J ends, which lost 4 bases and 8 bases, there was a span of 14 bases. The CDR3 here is CAWIPPGMGYTF. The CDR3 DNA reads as TGTGCCTGGATCCCACCGGGGATGGGCTACACCTTC.

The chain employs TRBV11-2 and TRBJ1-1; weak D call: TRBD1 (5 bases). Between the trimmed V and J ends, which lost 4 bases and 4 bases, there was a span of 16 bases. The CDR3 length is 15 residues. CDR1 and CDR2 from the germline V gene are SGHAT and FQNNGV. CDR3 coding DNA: TGTGCCAGCAGCTATAACCCCAGGGTGAGCACTGAAGCTTTCTTT. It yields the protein CASSYNPRVSTEAFF.

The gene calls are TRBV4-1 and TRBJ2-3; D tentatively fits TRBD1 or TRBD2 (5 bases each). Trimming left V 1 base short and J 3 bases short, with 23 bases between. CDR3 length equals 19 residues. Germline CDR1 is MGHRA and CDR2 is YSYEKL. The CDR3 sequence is CASSQVSLGTPRGTDTQYF. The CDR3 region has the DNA TGCGCCAGCAGCCAAGTGTCGCTCGGGACCCCCCGGGGTACAGATACGCAGTATTTT.

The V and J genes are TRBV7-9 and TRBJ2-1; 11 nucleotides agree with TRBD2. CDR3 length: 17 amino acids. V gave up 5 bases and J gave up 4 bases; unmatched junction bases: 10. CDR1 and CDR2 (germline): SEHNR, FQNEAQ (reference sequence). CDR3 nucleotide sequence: TGTGCCAGCAGCGAAACTAGCGGGAGCCCCCAATACAATGAGCAGTTCTTC. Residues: CASSETSGSPQYNEQFF.

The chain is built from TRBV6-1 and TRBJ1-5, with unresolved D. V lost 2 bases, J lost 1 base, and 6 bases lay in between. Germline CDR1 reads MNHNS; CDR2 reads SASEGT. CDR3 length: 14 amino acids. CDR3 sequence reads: CASSEPDSNQPQHF. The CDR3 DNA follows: TGTGCCAGCAGTGAACCGGACAGCAATCAGCCCCAGCATTTT.

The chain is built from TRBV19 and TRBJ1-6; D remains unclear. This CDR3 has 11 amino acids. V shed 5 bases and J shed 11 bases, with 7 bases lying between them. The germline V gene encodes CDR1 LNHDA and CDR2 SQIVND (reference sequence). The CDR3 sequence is CASSGGTPLHF. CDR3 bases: TGTGCCAGTAGTGGTGGAACACCCCTCCACTTT.

The CDR3 region has the DNA TGTGCCAGCAGTTTACTGGGGGGTGAGCAGTTCTTC. Translating it yields CASSLLGGEQFF. V and J are TRBV27 and TRBJ2-1; the D gene is possibly TRBD2 (6 bases). This CDR3 spans 12 amino acids. Germline-derived CDR1 and CDR2 are MNHEY and SMNVEV (reference sequence). V was shortened by 2 bases and J by 9 bases, with 8 bases between the two germline ends.

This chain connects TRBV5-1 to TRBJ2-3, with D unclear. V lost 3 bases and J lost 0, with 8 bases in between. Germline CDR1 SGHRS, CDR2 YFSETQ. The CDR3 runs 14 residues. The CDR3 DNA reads TGCGCCAGCAGCTCAGCTTTTAGCACAGATACGCAGTATTTT. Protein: CASSSAFSTDTQYF. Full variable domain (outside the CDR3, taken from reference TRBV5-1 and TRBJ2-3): KAGVTQTPRYLIKTRGQQVTLSCSPISGHRSVSWYQQTPGQGLQFLFEYFSETQRNKGNFPGRFSGRQFSNSRSEMNVSTLELGDSALYLCASSSAFSTDTQYFGPGTRLTVL.

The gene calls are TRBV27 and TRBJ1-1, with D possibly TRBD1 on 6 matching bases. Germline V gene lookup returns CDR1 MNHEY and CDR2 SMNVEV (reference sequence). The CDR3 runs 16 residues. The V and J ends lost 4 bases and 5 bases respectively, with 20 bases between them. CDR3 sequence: CASSSAQGVFRTEAFF. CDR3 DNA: TGTGCCAGCAGTTCCGCACAGGGAGTTTTTAGGACTGAAGCTTTCTTT.

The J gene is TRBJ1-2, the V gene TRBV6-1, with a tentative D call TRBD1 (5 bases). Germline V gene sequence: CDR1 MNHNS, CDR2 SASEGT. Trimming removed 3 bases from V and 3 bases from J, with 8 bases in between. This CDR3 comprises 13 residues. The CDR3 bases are TGTGCCAGCAGTGAGACCAGGGACTATGGCTACACCTTC. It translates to CASSETRDYGYTF.

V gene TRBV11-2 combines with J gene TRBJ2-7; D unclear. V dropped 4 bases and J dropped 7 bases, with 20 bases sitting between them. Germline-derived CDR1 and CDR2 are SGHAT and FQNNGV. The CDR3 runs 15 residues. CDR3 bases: TGTGCCAGCAGCTCGCTGAGTGGACGGGTTCTGGAGCAGTACTTC. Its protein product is CASSSLSGRVLEQYF.

DNA for the CDR3: TGTGCCAGCTCACCCCTTCAGGGCGAACAAGAGACCCAGTACTTC. This gives the protein CASSPLQGEQETQYF. The chain employs TRBV18 and TRBJ2-5, with D maybe TRBD1 (5 bases). The V end was cut by 3 bases, the J end by 2 bases, with 13 bases between. This CDR3 is built from 15 residues. Germline V CDR1 and CDR2: KGHSH, LQKENI.

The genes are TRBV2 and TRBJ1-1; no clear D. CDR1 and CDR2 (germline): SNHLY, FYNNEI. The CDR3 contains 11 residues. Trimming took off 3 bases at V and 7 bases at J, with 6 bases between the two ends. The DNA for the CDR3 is TGTGCCAGCAGTGATGTGGGTGAAGCTTTCTTT. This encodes CASSDVGEAFF.

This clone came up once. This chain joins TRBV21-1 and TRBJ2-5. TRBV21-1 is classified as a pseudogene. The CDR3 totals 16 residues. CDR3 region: CASSIGILRMQETQYF. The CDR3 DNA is TGTGCCAGCAGCATAGGGATACTGCGGATGCAAGAGACCCAGTACTTC.

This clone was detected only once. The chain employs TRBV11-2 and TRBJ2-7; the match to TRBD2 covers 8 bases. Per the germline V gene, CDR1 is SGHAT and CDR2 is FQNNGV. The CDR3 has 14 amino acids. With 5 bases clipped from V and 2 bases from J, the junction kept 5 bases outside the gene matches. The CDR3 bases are TGTGCCAGCAGCCCGGGGGGGCGTCCCTACGAGCAGTACTTC. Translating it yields CASSPGGRPYEQYF.

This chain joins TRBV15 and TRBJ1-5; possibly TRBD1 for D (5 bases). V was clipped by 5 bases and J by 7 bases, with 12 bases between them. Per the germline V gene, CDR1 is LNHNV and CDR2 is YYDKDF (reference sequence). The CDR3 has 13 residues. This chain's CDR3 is CATSWGGEQPQHF. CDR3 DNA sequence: TGTGCCACCAGCTGGGGGGGGGAACAGCCCCAGCATTTT.

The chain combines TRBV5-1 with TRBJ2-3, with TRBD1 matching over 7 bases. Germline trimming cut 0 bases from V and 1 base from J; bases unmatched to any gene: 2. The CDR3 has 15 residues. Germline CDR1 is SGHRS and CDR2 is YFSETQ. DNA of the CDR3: TGCGCCAGCAGCTTGGGACAGGGTGGCACAGATACGCAGTATTTT. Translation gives CASSLGQGGTDTQYF.

The CDR3 spells CASSSSGTSRSHEQFF. The CDR3 DNA sequence: TGTGCCAGCAGTTCCTCCGGGACTAGCAGATCCCATGAGCAGTTCTTC. V is TRBV6-5 and J is TRBJ2-1, with 9 bases matching TRBD2. The V and J ends lost 4 bases and 8 bases, in that order; junction bases with no gene match: 12. Germline V gene lookup returns CDR1 MNHEY and CDR2 SVGAGI. This CDR3 is built from 16 residues.

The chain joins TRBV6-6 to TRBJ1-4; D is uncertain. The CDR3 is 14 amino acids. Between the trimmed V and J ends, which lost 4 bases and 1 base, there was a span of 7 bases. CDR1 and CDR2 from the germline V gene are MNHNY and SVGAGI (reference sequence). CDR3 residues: CASSFRETNEKLFF. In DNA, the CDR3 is TGTGCCAGCAGTTTTCGGGAAACTAATGAAAAACTGTTTTTT.

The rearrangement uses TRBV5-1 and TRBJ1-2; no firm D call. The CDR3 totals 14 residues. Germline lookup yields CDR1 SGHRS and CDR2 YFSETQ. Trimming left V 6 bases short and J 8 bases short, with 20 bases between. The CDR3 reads CASNAIQDRGGYTF. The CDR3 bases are TGCGCCAGCAACGCAATACAAGACCGAGGAGGCTACACCTTC.

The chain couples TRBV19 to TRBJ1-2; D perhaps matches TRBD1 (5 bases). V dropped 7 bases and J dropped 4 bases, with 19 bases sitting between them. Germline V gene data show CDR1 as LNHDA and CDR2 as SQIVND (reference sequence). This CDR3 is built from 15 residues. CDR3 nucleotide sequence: TGTGCCAGTACGGGTCTTGACGGGGGGAGCTATGGCTACACCTTC. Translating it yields CASTGLDGGSYGYTF.

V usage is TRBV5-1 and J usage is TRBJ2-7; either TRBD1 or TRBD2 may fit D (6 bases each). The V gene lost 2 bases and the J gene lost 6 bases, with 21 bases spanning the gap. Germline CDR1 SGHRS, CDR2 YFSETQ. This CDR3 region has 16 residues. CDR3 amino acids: CASSLGGIARAPEQYF. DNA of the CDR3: TGCGCCAGCAGCTTAGGGGGGATAGCGAGAGCCCCCGAGCAGTACTTC.

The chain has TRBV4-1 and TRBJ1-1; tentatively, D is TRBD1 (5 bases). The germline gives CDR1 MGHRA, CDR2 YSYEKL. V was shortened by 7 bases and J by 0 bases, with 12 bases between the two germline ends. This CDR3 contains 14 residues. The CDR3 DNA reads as TGCGCCAGCACCCGGACATTTATGAACACTGAAGCTTTCTTT. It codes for CASTRTFMNTEAFF.

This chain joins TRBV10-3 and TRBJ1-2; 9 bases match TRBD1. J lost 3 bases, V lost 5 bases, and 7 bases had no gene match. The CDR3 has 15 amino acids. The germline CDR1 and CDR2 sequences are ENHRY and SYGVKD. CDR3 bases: TGTGCCATCAGTCCGGGACAGGGTGATCACTATGGCTACACCTTC. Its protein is CAISPGQGDHYGYTF.

Here the CDR3 reads CASRGPRGGKDYGYTF. In DNA form, the CDR3 reads TGTGCCAGCAGGGGCCCGAGGGGGGGAAAGGACTATGGCTACACCTTC. The V gene is TRBV28, the J gene TRBJ1-2; D is possibly TRBD1 (6 bases). V lost 6 bases, J lost 3 bases, and 20 bases lay in between. The germline V gene encodes CDR1 MDHEN and CDR2 SYDVKM. CDR3 length: 16 amino acids.

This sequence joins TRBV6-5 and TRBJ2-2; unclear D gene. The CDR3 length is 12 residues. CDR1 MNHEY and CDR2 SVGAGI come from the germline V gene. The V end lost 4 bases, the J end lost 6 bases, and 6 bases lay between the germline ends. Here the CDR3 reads CASSFTAGELFF. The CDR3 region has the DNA TGTGCCAGCAGTTTCACCGCCGGGGAGCTGTTTTTT.